These 26 T cell receptor beta chains were all obtained from the same sample, sequenced in a study of T-cell memory formation after mild COVID-19. TCRdb ran MiXCR on the 5' RACE reads and lists one entry per CDR3 protein. The data contain some 210,000 distinct CDR3 sequences, 15% to 20% of them seen just once; the ten biggest clones take up 2% to 2.5%. The sample comprised PBMCs or a T cell subset sorted from them (not recorded which). Every receptor here comes from an adult woman who had mild COVID-19 (a few samples of this study predate the infection). Cell type and time point are not known.

This clonotype has just one count. This chain links TRBV5-1 with TRBJ1-1; tentative D call: TRBD1 (5 bases). This CDR3 is 14 amino acids long. The V gene lost 10 bases and the J gene lost 3 bases, with 19 bases spanning the gap. Germline lookup yields CDR1 SGHRS and CDR2 YFSETQ. The CDR3, as DNA: TGCGCCTCCCGGGGCACCCGGAGGGACACTGAAGCTTTCTTT. Translated, it gives CASRGTRRDTEAFF.

This chain joins TRBV4-2 and TRBJ1-4; the D gene is possibly TRBD1 (5 bases). Germline V gene data show CDR1 as LGHNA and CDR2 as YNFKEQ. V lost 4 bases, J lost 4 bases, and 16 bases lay in between. The CDR3 is 16 residues long. The DNA for the CDR3 is TGTGCCAGCAGCCTAGGGACCGAGCCTCGTAATGAAAAACTGTTTTTT. This encodes CASSLGTEPRNEKLFF.

The chain is built from TRBV12-3 or TRBV12-4 and TRBJ1-1; no definite D call. The CDR3 contains 12 residues. The V and J ends lost 3 bases and 6 bases respectively, with 8 bases between them. CDR3 nucleotide sequence: TGTGCCAGCAGTTTGTATCGCTCTGAAGCTTTCTTT. Its translation is CASSLYRSEAFF.

The chain joins TRBV7-3 to TRBJ2-2, with no clear D. CDR1 is SGHTA, CDR2 FQGTGA, per germline. Trimming took 5 bases from V and 7 from J, leaving 11 bases between them. The CDR3 covers 13 residues. The CDR3 DNA follows: TGTGCCAGCAGCCCAACACCTCGCGGGGAGCTGTTTTTT. Translating gives CASSPTPRGELFF.

Only a few counts were recorded for this clonotype. The gene calls are TRBV7-2 and TRBJ2-3; 9 nucleotides line up with TRBD2. Trimming at V came to 5 bases and at J to 2 bases, leaving 8 bases not matched to a gene. Germline CDR1 reads SGHTA; CDR2 reads FQGNSA. The CDR3 consists of 16 residues. CDR3 in DNA: TGTGCCAGCAGCAGGGTTGCGGGGGGGTTCACAGATACGCAGTATTTT. Its protein product is CASSRVAGGFTDTQYF.

The chain has TRBV7-3 and TRBJ2-5; a weak D match, TRBD1 (5 bases). CDR1 SGHTA and CDR2 FQGTGA come from the germline V gene. The CDR3 runs to 13 residues. Trimming cost V 3 bases and J 4 bases, with 9 bases left between them. The CDR3 here is CASSFGRGETQYF. The CDR3 region has the DNA TGTGCCAGCAGCTTCGGTAGGGGAGAGACCCAGTACTTC.

This chain uses TRBV12-3 or TRBV12-4 with TRBJ1-2; D is perhaps TRBD1 (5 bases). V was clipped by 6 bases and J by 8 bases, with 16 bases between them. This CDR3 comprises 13 residues. This chain's CDR3 is CASSTEGILGYTF. The CDR3 nucleotides are TGTGCCAGCAGCACCGAGGGGATATTAGGCTACACCTTC.

This clonotype was observed many times. The chain links TRBV29-1 to TRBJ2-1; 8 bases map to TRBD1. The ends lost 6 bases at V and 4 bases at J; junction bases unmatched: 5. Germline V CDR1 and CDR2: SQVTM, ANQGSEA. The CDR3 contains 13 residues. CDR3 sequence: CSVGRGLYNEQFF. The CDR3 DNA is TGCAGCGTAGGCAGGGGGCTGTACAATGAGCAGTTCTTC.

This clonotype has only a few counts. V and J are TRBV19 and TRBJ2-1; D is unclear. The CDR3 spans 14 residues. With 4 bases removed from V and 0 bases from J, the gap between germline ends came to 7 bases. Germline CDR1 reads LNHDA; CDR2 reads SQIVND (reference sequence). The CDR3 here is CASSRSVSYNEQFF. In DNA form, the CDR3 reads TGTGCCAGTAGTAGGAGCGTCTCCTACAATGAGCAGTTCTTC.

The chain has TRBV30 and TRBJ2-3, with D possibly TRBD2 on 6 matching bases. From germline, CDR1 is GTSNPN and CDR2 SVGIG (reference sequence). The germline V and J ends were trimmed by 3 bases and 4 bases, with 11 bases remaining between them. CDR3 size: 13 residues. The CDR3 DNA reads as TGTGCCTGGAGCCACCCGGGGGCAGATACGCAGTATTTT. Translation: CAWSHPGADTQYF.

This chain joins TRBV5-1 and TRBJ2-5, with 9 bases aligning to TRBD2. The junction had 2 bases not matched to a gene; V was cut back by 2 bases and J by 0 bases. CDR3 length: 15 residues. CDR1 is SGHRS, CDR2 YFSETQ, per germline. The CDR3 nucleotides are TGCGCCAGCAGCTTCCTAGCGGGATACCAAGAGACCCAGTACTTC. It specifies CASSFLAGYQETQYF.

This chain uses TRBV12-3 or TRBV12-4 with TRBJ2-7; D call uncertain. Trimming shortened V by 3 bases and J by 0 bases, and 12 bases separated the two germline ends. The CDR3 sequence is 15 residues long. The CDR3 loop reads CASSFGAAHSYEQYF. Here the CDR3 DNA reads TGTGCCAGCAGTTTTGGTGCGGCTCACTCCTACGAGCAGTACTTC.

V is TRBV6-2 or TRBV6-3 and J is TRBJ2-6; TRBD1 might be the D (6 bases). V lost 8 bases and J 1 base, leaving 18 bases between the germline ends. The germline V gene has CDR1 MNHEY and CDR2 SVGEGT. The CDR3 length is 17 residues. The CDR3 region is CASSRRSGQSGANVLTF. The CDR3 region has the DNA TGTGCCAGCTCCCGCCGATCAGGACAGTCTGGGGCCAACGTCCTGACTTTC.

Many counts were recorded for this clonotype. The chain carries TRBV12-3 or TRBV12-4 and TRBJ2-7; D perhaps matches TRBD1 (5 bases). The ends were cut back, 5 bases at V and 3 bases at J, with 8 bases in the middle. CDR3 length: 12 residues. The CDR3, as DNA: TGTGCCAGCAGTCTTCAGGGCTACGAGCAGTACTTC. It encodes CASSLQGYEQYF.

This rearrangement joins TRBV7-8 to TRBJ2-7; D is perhaps TRBD2 (6 bases). The CDR3 length is 13 residues. CDR1 and CDR2 from the germline V gene are SGHVS and FQNEAQ. V was shortened by 1 base and J by 4 bases, with 8 bases between the two germline ends. In DNA, the CDR3 is TGTGCCAGCAGCTTAGGGGAGGTATACGAGCAGTACTTC. The encoded protein is CASSLGEVYEQYF.

This clonotype was detected only a few times. J is TRBJ1-1 and V is TRBV9, with 7 bases aligning to TRBD1. Germline V gene sequence: CDR1 SGDLS, CDR2 YYNGEE. V lost 6 bases and J lost 1; bases outside the gene matches: 9. The CDR3 runs 15 residues. CDR3 nucleotides: TGTGCCAGCACCCCCCTGGGACAGTCGAACACTGAAGCTTTCTTT. Amino acids: CASTPLGQSNTEAFF.

This clonotype was detected a few times. The chain combines TRBV20-1 with TRBJ2-3; no reliable D call. Germline V gene data show CDR1 as DFQATT and CDR2 as SNEGSKA (reference sequence). This CDR3 region has 10 residues. With 5 bases removed from V and 6 bases from J, the gap between germline ends came to 6 bases. This chain's CDR3 is CSAPRDTQYF. The CDR3 bases are TGCAGTGCTCCTAGGGATACGCAGTATTTT.

This chain's CDR3 is CASSSRTTYNEQFF. The CDR3 DNA follows: TGTGCCAGCAGTTCACGGACAACGTACAATGAGCAGTTCTTC. The chain couples TRBV12-3 or TRBV12-4 to TRBJ2-1, with D perhaps TRBD1 (5 bases). There are 14 residues in the CDR3. With 4 bases removed from V and 4 bases from J, the gap between germline ends came to 11 bases.

At least ten counts were recorded for this clonotype. CDR3 protein: CASSPDRNSPLHF. The DNA of the CDR3 is TGTGCCAGCTCACCAGACAGGAATTCACCCCTCCACTTT. The J gene is TRBJ1-6, the V gene TRBV18, with D tentatively TRBD1 (6 bases). V lost 2 bases to trimming and J lost 7 bases, with 6 bases between them. Germline values: CDR1 KGHSH, CDR2 LQKENI. The CDR3 length is 13 residues.

The table lists this clonotype with a few counts. V is TRBV12-3 or TRBV12-4 and J is TRBJ1-1, with D perhaps matching TRBD1 (5 bases). Trimming cost V 6 bases and J 3 bases, with 11 bases left between them. The CDR3 totals 13 residues. Here the CDR3 DNA reads TGTGCCAGCAGCCCTGACAGTTACACTGAAGCTTTCTTT. Translating it yields CASSPDSYTEAFF.

This chain links TRBV9 with TRBJ1-5; D perhaps matches TRBD1 (5 bases). The CDR3 length is 15 residues. Germline V gives CDR1 SGDLS, CDR2 YYNGEE. Trimming took off 0 bases at V and 7 bases at J, with 14 bases between the two ends. The CDR3 sequence: CASSVDGQGGQPQHF. As DNA, the CDR3 is TGTGCCAGCAGCGTAGACGGGCAGGGCGGACAGCCCCAGCATTTT. Full variable domain (outside the CDR3, taken from reference TRBV9 and TRBJ1-5): DSGVTQTPKHLITATGQRVTLRCSPRSGDLSVYWYQQSLDQGLQFLIQYYNGEERAKGNILERFSAQQFPDLHSELNLSSLELGDSALYFCASSVDGQGGQPQHFGDGTRLSIL.

This chain connects TRBV11-3 to TRBJ1-6; D is undetermined. The CDR3 is made up of 14 amino acids. Trimming left V 4 bases short and J 7 bases short, with 11 bases between. Germline V gives CDR1 SGHNT, CDR2 YENEEA. The CDR3 nucleotides read TGTGCCAGCAGCTCCCAATTGGGGAATTCACCCCTCCACTTT. Residues: CASSSQLGNSPLHF.

The chain couples TRBV7-2 to TRBJ1-3; 7 bases line up with TRBD1. The CDR3 runs to 14 residues. Germline loops: CDR1 SGHTA, CDR2 FQGNSA. Germline trimming cut 5 bases from V and 11 bases from J; bases unmatched to any gene: 12. CDR3 protein: CASSAPGQRVPIYF. Written as DNA, the CDR3 is TGTGCCAGCAGCGCCCCGGGACAGCGCGTCCCCATATATTTT.

This clonotype was observed many times. The chain is built from TRBV29-1 and TRBJ1-2, with 8 bases matching TRBD1. Germline CDR1 SQVTM, CDR2 ANQGSEA. The junction had 7 bases not matched to a gene; V was cut back by 3 bases and J by 7 bases. CDR3 length equals 13 residues. The CDR3: CSVDAGGHFGYTF. The CDR3 DNA sequence: TGCAGCGTTGATGCAGGGGGCCATTTTGGCTACACCTTC.

The rearrangement links TRBV3-1 to TRBJ2-7; D gene unclear. V dropped 3 bases and J dropped 2 bases, with 5 bases sitting between them. The CDR3 totals 12 residues. Germline V gives CDR1 LGHDT, CDR2 YNNKEL (reference sequence). In DNA, the CDR3 is TGTGCCAGCAGCCAGACGACCTACGAGCAGTACTTC. It yields the protein CASSQTTYEQYF.

The V gene is TRBV5-1, the J gene TRBJ1-6; 9 bases fit TRBD1. The CDR3 consists of 15 residues. Germline CDR1 SGHRS, CDR2 YFSETQ. V lost 5 bases and J lost 7; bases outside the gene matches: 7. Here the CDR3 DNA reads TGCGCCAGCAGAGCGGGGACAGGGTCCAATTCACCCCTCCACTTT. Translation: CASRAGTGSNSPLHF.